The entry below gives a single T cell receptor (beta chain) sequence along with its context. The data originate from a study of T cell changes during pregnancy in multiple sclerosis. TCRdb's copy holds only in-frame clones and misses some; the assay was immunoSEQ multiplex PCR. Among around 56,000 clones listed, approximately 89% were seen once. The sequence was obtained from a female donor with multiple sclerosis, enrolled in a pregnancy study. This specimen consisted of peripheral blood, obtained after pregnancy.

CDR3 amino acids: CASTRGGHSYNEQFF. DNA of the CDR3: TGTGCCAGCACGAGAGGGGGCCACTCCTACAATGAGCAGTTCTTC. The rearrangement links TRBV28 to TRBJ2-1, with 7 positions matching TRBD1. The CDR3 is made up of 15 amino acids. The trim removed 7 bases at V and 0 bases at J, leaving 6 bases unmatched. Germline lookup yields CDR1 MDHEN and CDR2 SYDVKM.